The sequence of this T cell receptor beta chain was determined in a study of cytomegalovirus exposure and HLA in healthy donors. Whole-study findings and limits: Reported performance of the classifier showed diagnosis of cytomegalovirus status with high specificity and sensitivity.

The PCR was carried out with 60 Vbeta primers and 13 Jbeta primers. Measured with immunoSEQ multiplex PCR; TCRdb has only the in-frame clones, and not every one. The table shows about 170,000 clones, with about four fifths occurring only once. Donors in the study were healthy people who gave bone marrow. Donors sampled were nominally healthy, though unrecorded immune exposures were likely. This CDR3 region has 13 residues. CDR1 and CDR2 (germline): MDHEN, SYDVKM. Of note for this clone: Its specificity is not known.

This TCR was sampled from a boy aged 2 to 10 in good health and CMV-seronegative. The sequenced sample consisted of PBMCs. The chain combines TRBV28 with TRBJ2-5; 10 bases agree with TRBD1. TRBJ2-7 explains the end of the DNA better; the J call may be wrong. DNA of the CDR3: TGTGCCACCAGGACAGGGGGACTTTACGAGCAGTACTTC. Translated, it gives CATRTGGLYEQYF.